This TCR beta chain was captured in a study of blood T cell repertoires in COVID-19. Overall study context: Samples representing acute and convalescent COVID-19 were sourced from the United States, Italy and Spain.

Generated by immunoSEQ multiplex PCR, the TCRdb table keeps only in-frame clones and is missing some. The repertoire holds about 260,000 clones, with roughly 90% as singletons. Germline values: CDR1 SNHLY, CDR2 FYNNEI. The CDR3 loop spans 17 amino acids. V dropped 6 bases and J dropped 0 bases, with 20 bases sitting between them. This chain joins TRBV2 and TRBJ1-1; no reliable D call. The TCR sequence derives from a human donor in a cohort sampled during active COVID-19. The sample consisted of peripheral blood. CDR3: CASSDDRATKLNTEAFF. CDR3 sequence (DNA): TGTGCCAGCAGCGACGATAGGGCGACTAAATTGAACACTGAAGCTTTCTTT.